This T cell receptor (beta chain) was found in a study of blood T cell repertoires in COVID-19. Measured with immunoSEQ multiplex PCR; TCRdb has only the in-frame clones, and not every one. The sample gives around 400,000 clones, roughly 86% of which show up once; roughly 2.1% is in the top ten. Germline CDR1 and CDR2: SNHLY and FYNNEI. There are 12 residues in the CDR3. Trimming cost V 4 bases and J 9 bases; bases outside gene matches: 2. The source material was peripheral blood. The rearrangement links TRBV2 to TRBJ2-1, with 8 nucleotides matching TRBD2. This clonotype was sampled from a woman between 55 and 75 years old with COVID-19, enrolled during active disease. CDR3 amino acids: CASSAGGSEQFF. CDR3 sequence (DNA): TGTGCCAGCAGTGCGGGGGGGAGTGAGCAGTTCTTC.